The 18 T cell receptor beta chains listed next were all sequenced from one sample in a study of cytomegalovirus exposure and HLA in healthy donors (TCRdb year 2017). Receptor libraries were prepared by the immunoSEQ multiplex PCR assay. The multiplex PCR relied on a mix of 60 forward primers for TCR Vbeta segments and 13 reverse primers for TCR Jbeta segments. TCRdb took this table from immuneACCESS and kept in-frame rearrangements with V and J called. Such tables lack part of the clones; where checked against another copy, unresolved V genes explain under half of the gap, and the rest is unexplained. The sample table shows 200,000 to 250,000 clones, and just under 85% are seen once. The ten largest clones capture about 0.58% of the sample. The source material was PBMCs. Receptor source: a middle-aged woman in good health and CMV-seronegative.

The J gene is TRBJ2-2, the V gene TRBV19; D remains ambiguous. V was shortened by 3 bases and J by 8 bases, with 7 bases between the two germline ends. This CDR3 comprises 12 residues. CDR1 and CDR2 (germline): LNHDA, SQIVND (reference sequence). CDR3 in amino acids: CASSIQAGELFF. CDR3 nucleotides: TGTGCCAGTAGTATTCAGGCAGGGGAGCTGTTTTTT.

V and J are TRBV6-6 and TRBJ2-4; 8 bases match TRBD2. The CDR3 has 14 amino acids. V was clipped by 4 bases and J by 6 bases; unmatched bases: 5. Germline V gene sequence: CDR1 MNHNY, CDR2 SVGAGI (reference sequence). The CDR3 sequence: CASSLTSAVNIQYF. CDR3 in DNA: TGTGCCAGCAGTTTGACTAGCGCAGTAAACATTCAGTACTTC.

The chain couples TRBV6-5 to TRBJ2-2; tentative D call: TRBD1 (5 bases). Germline assignment: CDR1 MNHEY and CDR2 SVGAGI. Trimming removed 6 bases at V and 1 base at J, with 9 bases between. CDR3 size: 14 residues. The CDR3 sequence: CASRGEGNTGELFF. The CDR3, as DNA: TGTGCCAGCAGAGGGGAAGGGAACACCGGGGAGCTGTTTTTT.

The DNA for the CDR3 is TGCGCCAGCAGCCCACAGGGGGGTGAAGCTTTCTTT. As protein: CASSPQGGEAFF. V and J are TRBV5-1 and TRBJ1-1, with 8 bases aligning to TRBD1. V lost 4 bases and J lost 7; bases outside the gene matches: 3. This CDR3 has 12 amino acids. Germline values: CDR1 SGHRS, CDR2 YFSETQ.

The rearrangement links TRBV6-1 to TRBJ2-7; 7 bases fit TRBD1. The J segment lost 1 base and the V segment lost 7 bases, leaving 7 bases of the junction unmatched. The germline CDR1 and CDR2 sequences are MNHNS and SASEGT. This CDR3 is 14 amino acids long. The CDR3 DNA is TGTGCCAGCACACCGGGGACAGCTTCCTACGAGCAGTACTTC. Protein: CASTPGTASYEQYF.

This sequence joins TRBV11-1 and TRBJ2-3; TRBD1 matches 11 bases. V dropped 5 bases and J dropped 4; count of bases not matched to a gene: 5. Germline CDR1 is SGHAT and CDR2 is FQDESV (reference sequence). The CDR3 extends over 15 amino acids. CDR3 DNA: TGTGCCAGCAGCCCCGGACAGGGGGCAGCAGATACGCAGTATTTT. Translation gives CASSPGQGAADTQYF.

The chain combines TRBV29-1 with TRBJ2-1, with a weak D call TRBD2 (6 bases). There are 13 residues in the CDR3. Germline loops: CDR1 SQVTM, CDR2 ANQGSEA. The germline V and J ends were trimmed by 4 bases and 9 bases, with 16 bases remaining between them. The CDR3 bases are TGCAGCGTTGCCCTAGCGCTATTAGGTGAGCAGTTCTTC. This codes for CSVALALLGEQFF.

The chain is built from TRBV6-5 and TRBJ2-7; 11 bases match TRBD1. With 6 bases clipped from V and 12 bases from J, the junction kept 1 base outside the gene matches. CDR3 size: 10 residues. Germline CDR1 MNHEY, CDR2 SVGAGI. DNA of the CDR3: TGTGCCAGCAGGGGACAGGGGGGGTACTTC. Translating it yields CASRGQGGYF.

A few counts support this clone. The genes are TRBV5-1 and TRBJ1-1; D ambiguous. The germline V and J ends were trimmed by 3 bases and 5 bases, with 14 bases remaining between them. CDR1 is SGHRS, CDR2 YFSETQ, per germline. This CDR3 region has 14 residues. The CDR3 bases are TGCGCCAGCAGCTCTGGGAGCGGCGGAACTGAAGCTTTCTTT. Translation gives CASSSGSGGTEAFF.

V is TRBV5-1 and J is TRBJ2-3, with D possibly matching TRBD2 (6 bases). The germline V and J ends were trimmed by 4 bases and 1 base, with 10 bases remaining between them. Germline-derived CDR1 and CDR2 are SGHRS and YFSETQ. CDR3 length: 14 amino acids. The CDR3 nucleotides are TGCGCCAGCAGCCCTTCGGGGGGCACAGATACGCAGTATTTT. Amino acid sequence: CASSPSGGTDTQYF. Full variable domain (missing parts from reference TRBV5-1 and TRBJ2-3): KAGVTQTPRYLIKTRGQQVTLSCSPISGHRSVSWYQQTPGQGLQFLFEYFSETQRNKGNFPGRFSGRQFSNSRSEMNVSTLELGDSALYLCASSPSGGTDTQYFGPGTRLTVL.

This sequence joins TRBV29-1 and TRBJ1-2; D remains unclear. The V gene lost 4 bases and the J gene lost 3 bases, with 6 bases spanning the gap. This CDR3 contains 11 residues. The germline V gene encodes CDR1 SQVTM and CDR2 ANQGSEA. The CDR3 DNA reads TGCAGCGTTGGGGCTGACTATGGCTACACCTTC. Its translation: CSVGADYGYTF.

V is TRBV5-1 and J is TRBJ2-3; weak D call: TRBD2 (5 bases). Germline V gene lookup returns CDR1 SGHRS and CDR2 YFSETQ. With 3 bases removed from V and 6 bases from J, the gap between germline ends came to 11 bases. The CDR3 is 13 amino acids. CDR3 DNA sequence: TGCGCCAGCAGCTCACGCTCGGGGGATACGCAGTATTTT. Its protein is CASSSRSGDTQYF.

Notes on this clone: A much larger clone differs by one base, so this may be a read error. CDR3 coding DNA: TGTGCCAGCAGTTTGGGACAGAACTATGGCTACACCTTC. This gives the protein CASSLGQNYGYTF. This chain connects TRBV6-4 to TRBJ1-2; 7 bases match TRBD1. The CDR3 runs 13 residues. The junction had 2 bases not matched to a gene; V was cut back by 5 bases and J by 2 bases. Germline V gene data show CDR1 as MRHNA and CDR2 as SNTAGT.

Only one count was recorded for this clone. This CDR3 is CASSISRDRSGELFF. For the CDR3, the DNA is TGTGCCAGTAGTATAAGCAGGGATCGGTCCGGGGAGCTGTTTTTT. The J gene is TRBJ2-2, the V gene TRBV19, with D possibly TRBD1 on 5 matching bases. The V gene's germline CDR1 is LNHDA and CDR2 SQIVND (reference sequence). The CDR3 is made up of 15 amino acids. The V end lost 2 bases, the J end lost 6 bases, and 13 bases lay between the germline ends.

The V call is TRBV6-6, the J call TRBJ1-2; D gene ambiguous. The CDR3 sequence is 13 residues long. From germline, CDR1 is MNHNY and CDR2 SVGAGI (reference sequence). Trimming removed 5 bases at V and 1 base at J, with 8 bases between. DNA for the CDR3: TGTGCCAGCAGTACCGGGGTTAACTATGGCTACACCTTC. Its protein is CASSTGVNYGYTF.

This rearrangement joins TRBV7-9 to TRBJ2-3; 7 bases fit TRBD2. Germline trimming cut 1 base from V and 2 bases from J; bases unmatched to any gene: 3. This CDR3 spans 15 amino acids. CDR1 and CDR2 (germline): SEHNR, FQNEAQ (reference sequence). The CDR3 coding sequence is TGTGCCAGCAGCTTAGGGGGGGGAGTCACAGATACGCAGTATTTT. It specifies CASSLGGGVTDTQYF.

J is TRBJ2-5 and V is TRBV10-3; TRBD2 agrees at 10 bases. This CDR3 is built from 16 residues. The V segment lost 4 bases and the J segment 1 base; nucleotides outside the gene matches: 6. Germline CDR1 is ENHRY and CDR2 is SYGVKD. The CDR3 nucleotides read TGTGCCATCAGTGGACCTAGCGGGGGCTTCCAAGAGACCCAGTACTTC. Translating gives CAISGPSGGFQETQYF.

This clone has just a few counts. The V gene is TRBV6-5, the J gene TRBJ1-1; D call uncertain. Germline V gives CDR1 MNHEY, CDR2 SVGAGI. The V end was cut by 4 bases, the J end by 0 bases, with 9 bases between. The CDR3 has 14 amino acids. CDR3 region: CASSSPHLNTEAFF. Here the CDR3 DNA reads TGTGCCAGCAGTTCCCCACACCTGAACACTGAAGCTTTCTTT.